Sequencing of this TCR beta chain was carried out in a study of T cells in Graves' hyperthyroidism and ophthalmopathy (dated by TCRdb to between 2018 and 2020). Study-level background: Peripheral blood samples were taken at initial diagnosis, before any treatment was given. A discovery cohort of around 98 patients, roughly 45 with Graves' ophthalmopathy and 55 to 65 with stable Graves' hyperthyroidism, was used to find distinguishing TCR V-J signatures. Whether ophthalmopathy could be predicted prospectively was tested in an independent validation cohort made up of fewer than 20 hyperthyroidism patients plus 17 patients who later progressed to ophthalmopathy. The roughly 90 discovery patients were divided at random into training and test sets in a 7:3 ratio. The study also compared thyroid tissue and blood T-cell repertoires from a handful of Graves' hyperthyroidism patients. Following sampling, methimazole starting at 30 mg daily was given to hyperthyroidism patients, and high-dose intravenous methylprednisolone was given to ophthalmopathy patients. The paper describes TCR Vbeta CDR3 sequencing of 120 to 150 peripheral blood samples, made up of 43 ophthalmopathy patients, 70 to 80 hyperthyroidism patients and 17 progressor patients.

This clonotype was seen many times. Its antigen remains undetermined. Within one base of it there is no much larger clone, and no base qualities were kept. Overall study results and their limits: During validation, the model predicted progression to ophthalmopathy a median of approximately six months ahead of onset, with more than 55% sensitivity and around 73% specificity. Sample size was not statistically predetermined, and investigators were not blinded to group allocation. A 13 V-J signature model separated ophthalmopathy from stable hyperthyroidism, with around 91% sensitivity and about 81% specificity in cross-validation and 80%/75% in testing. Blood samples also contained most of the expanded thyroid clonotypes (frequency above 0.001), which suggests that blood repertoires may reflect thyroid immune responses.

CDR1 and CDR2 are read off the germline V gene (reference sequence) as MNHEY and SMNVEV. V has 4 bases trimmed and J has 4 bases trimmed; junction bases matching no gene number 6. The CDR3 spans 16 residues, from the cysteine through the phenylalanine. Solely the CDR3 DNA is kept, with 48 bases framed from the first base. TCR beta CDR3 regions were amplified from RNA transcripts. A first-round RT-PCR of the TCR CDR3 used the HTBI primer set with the Qiagen OneStep RT-PCR kit. Libraries were constructed in a second round of multiplex PCR, after which size selection and purification were performed. Libraries were sequenced paired-end with 100 bp reads on an Illumina HiSeq2000. The authors' pipeline ran thus. SOAPnuke was used to process the raw data, throwing out any read that contained adapters or uncalled bases, had a mean Phred below 15, or lacked an exact constant-primer or identifier match. High-quality paired reads were merged using COPE v1.2.5, and each unique nucleotide sequence was defined as a clonotype. Clonotypes were aligned to IMGT TRBV, TRBD and TRBJ reference segments using MiTCR v1.1. The analysis included only V-J combinations with a frequency above 0.0001, which together covered roughly 99% of the repertoires. The TCS score was defined as F50 (clonal expansion) divided by E x V (chaos), with BLOSUM62-based TCRdist calculated between CDR3 peptides within each V-J. Welch's t-statistics and random forest reduced around 510 V-J features to 10 to 15, which were used in a naive Bayes classifier (R e1071). The public sequencing data were trimmed at Q25 with fastp and processed into clonotypes with MiXCR by TCRdb, which kept only in-frame beta chains. When rows share a CDR3 protein, they turn into one entry using the most common DNA and genes. TCRdb's processing, not the authors', yielded these V and J calls. The sample includes hundreds of thousands of distinct CDR3 sequences, with roughly 20% observed a single time. The ten largest clones add up to roughly 17% of the sample.

The hyperthyroidism patients were between 18 and 65 years old and newly diagnosed, with a disease duration of less than 2 months. Any patient with an uncontrolled infection, another autoimmune disease, pregnancy or lactation was excluded. Clinical symptoms, serum thyroxine and TRAb, thyroid ultrasound, and orbital computed tomography formed the basis for the diagnoses. Blood from progressor patients was collected at the time of first diagnosis with hyperthyroidism, before any ophthalmopathy symptoms had appeared. PBMCs were separated from 10 ml of fresh peripheral blood using Ficoll-Paque density gradient centrifugation. Progressor patients were first diagnosed with Graves' hyperthyroidism and then developed ophthalmopathy during follow-up. Trizol reagent was used to extract total RNA, and RNA quality was then checked on an Agilent 2100 Bioanalyzer.

Recombination joined TRBV27 with TRBJ2-1; 11 bases in the junction line up with TRBD2. Sequenced input: blood. The TCR was taken from a woman in her fifties or sixties with Graves' hyperthyroidism that later progressed to Graves' ophthalmopathy. The sequenced DNA: TGTGCCAGCAGTTCTTCCGGGACTAGCGGATACAATGAGCAGTTCTTC. Its coded protein is CASSSSGTSGYNEQFF.